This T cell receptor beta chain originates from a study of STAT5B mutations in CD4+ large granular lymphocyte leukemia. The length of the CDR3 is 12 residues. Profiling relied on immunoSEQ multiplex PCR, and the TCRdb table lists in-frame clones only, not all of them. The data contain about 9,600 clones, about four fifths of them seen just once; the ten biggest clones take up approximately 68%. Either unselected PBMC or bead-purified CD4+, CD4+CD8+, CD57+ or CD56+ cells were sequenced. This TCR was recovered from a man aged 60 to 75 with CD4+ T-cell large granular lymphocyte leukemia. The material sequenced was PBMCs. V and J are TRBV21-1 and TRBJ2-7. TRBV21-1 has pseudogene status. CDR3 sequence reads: CASSPGPYEQYF. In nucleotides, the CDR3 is TGTGCCAGCAGCCCCGGCCCCTACGAGCAGTACTTC.